The sequence of this TCR beta chain was determined in a study of blood T cell repertoires in COVID-19 (dated by TCRdb to about 2020). Context from the whole study: Samples from collaborators originated in the United States, Italy and Spain and spanned both the acute and convalescent phases of COVID-19. The material from the prospective study consisted of cDNA or gDNA derived from T cells, B-cell-depleted T cells, or PBMCs. Deeply sampled blood TCRbeta repertoires from subjects exposed to, actively infected with, or recovered from COVID-19 were included in the dataset. The repertoires were released in a freely available public database meant as a resource for research on the immune response to SARS-CoV-2. Samples came from the ongoing ImmuneRACE study (first 160 participants) plus 1,254 subjects from 6 global collaborators. Sample metadata almost always included a de-identified subject ID, COVID-19 status, age in years and sex. Where available, HLA class I and class II types were taken from metadata supplied by the sample provider and were not determined by assay-based typing. Here is what the overall study found, with its caveats: The quantity of clinical and demographic metadata differed by source and by participant and was supplied without curation.

Turning to this clone: Its target antigen remains unknown. Per-base quality was not reported, and no clone a single base away is much larger than it.

There are 15 amino acids in the CDR3, from cysteine to phenylalanine inclusive. The only DNA kept is the CDR3, 45 bases in frame from the first base. V is pruned by 4 bases and J by 1 base, leaving 7 bases of the junction without a gene match. CDR1 SGHVS and CDR2 FNYEAQ are derived from the germline V gene. In Seattle, one collaborating source enrolled patients while the infection was active and tracked those patients longitudinally over the course of disease. The collaborating institutions used their own protocols to collect whole blood in K2EDTA tubes. For TCRbeta analysis, collaborators shipped samples in one of three forms: frozen whole blood, isolated PBMCs, or DNA extracted from either of those sample types. TCRbeta CDR3 regions were amplified from genomic DNA by means of the immunoSEQ Assay, a bias-controlled multiplex PCR. In the source study's methods: The number of nucleated cells in each sample was estimated by amplification of reference gene primers within the assay. Sequence reads were collapsed and filtered to measure the absolute abundance of every unique TCRbeta CDR3 rearrangement. For each sample, productive Simpson clonality was calculated as the square root of Simpson's diversity index across productive rearrangements. The table comes from immuneACCESS by way of TCRdb, which keeps in-frame sequences with V and J called. Part of the clones is missing from these tables; in studies checked, under half for an unresolved V gene and the rest for unknown reasons. V, J and clone size were drawn from that table, and D and trimming were deduced from the DNA. A total of about 87,000 clones appear in this sample, less than 95% of them only once. In total, the top ten clones hold approximately 7% of the sample.

This clonotype was obtained from a man between 18 and 35 years old with COVID-19, enrolled during active disease. The chain couples TRBV7-6 to TRBJ2-7, and 7 bases in between align with TRBD1. What was sequenced was peripheral blood. The CDR3: CASSSTGTASYEQYF. The nucleotide sequence is given as TGTGCCAGCAGCTCTACCGGGACAGCGTCCTACGAGCAGTACTTC.